This T cell receptor beta chain is from a study of radiotherapy plus CTLA-4 blockade in lung cancer. Per the germline V gene, CDR1 is SGHTA and CDR2 is FQGTGA. This CDR3 is 16 amino acids long. The J segment lost 5 bases and the V segment lost 5 bases, leaving 10 bases of the junction unmatched. Note on this clone: What it binds is not known.

Generated by immunoSEQ multiplex PCR, the TCRdb table keeps only in-frame clones and is missing some. The sample lists 70,000 to 95,000 clones; approximately 86% were seen once. Study-wide findings and caveats: Reports state that early shifts in blood T cell clones, with interferon-beta, best predicted response.

Source: peripheral blood, taken from a patient treated with radiotherapy plus ipilimumab. The chain combines TRBV7-3 with TRBJ2-2, with 8 bases fitting TRBD2. The sequence was collected from a human donor with non-small cell lung cancer that progressed on radiotherapy plus ipilimumab. Here the CDR3 reads CASSLTSGSGTGELFF. As DNA, the CDR3 is TGTGCCAGCAGCCTTACCAGCGGGAGTGGGACCGGGGAGCTGTTTTTT.